This is a list of T cell receptor beta chains from one sample in a study of cytomegalovirus exposure and HLA in healthy donors. Libraries were prepared by immunoSEQ multiplex PCR; TCRdb keeps only in-frame clonotypes and omits some of them. The data show 150,000 to 200,000 clones, 79% seen once. Sequencing was carried out using PBMCs. These receptors were collected from a woman aged 45-59 years in good health and CMV-seronegative. CDR3s include the opening cysteine and the closing phenylalanine or tryptophan.

v_gene | CDR3aa
TRBV29-1 | CSVARRDISHEQYF
TRBV2 | CASRDRGGEQYF
TRBV19 | CASTPDRVGTEAFF
TRBV4-2 | CASSQERPGENIQYF
TRBV5-1 | CASSLALGNTIYF
TRBV11-2 | CASSARDRVHEQYF
TRBV7-9 | CASSLYPLRSGNTEAFF
TRBV6-5 | CASSYSLRDGYTF
TRBV10-3 | CAISESQDYGYTF
TRBV5-5 | CASSVLAGRTGELFF
TRBV6-1 | CASSEFTSGVYNEQFF
TRBV14 | CASSLTGVYGYTF
TRBV7-2 | CASSREAGGLSNEQFF
TRBV4-1 | CASSQGDTFNQPQHF
TRBV13 | CASSSGTGGLETQYF
TRBV29-1 | CSVAGPGDNGYTF
TRBV7-2 | CASSLDGGINQPQHF
TRBV18 | CASSPDRPGKTQYF
TRBV7-3 | CASSSPGVLNTEAFF
TRBV4-2 | CASSQDLEGGYTF
TRBV9 | CASSEGQGYEQYF
TRBV4-3 | CASSQSLGGVNSYEQYF
TRBV19 | CASSRSGGVYNEQFF
TRBV9 | CASSVRTTGAETQYF
TRBV7-6 | CASSSRGVPREQYF
TRBV19 | CASSTGYQPQHF
TRBV27 | CASTSGGRTGELFF
TRBV15 | CATSRGTSGTIFSYNEQFF
TRBV2 | CASSVGSGGRDTQYF
TRBV5-1 | CASSLAPGQGYGYTF
TRBV4-3 | CASSQANRVPGELFF
TRBV28 | CASKREGNSYNSPLHF
TRBV28 | CASSLGDRVYEQYF
TRBV9 | CASSVLGQGGKGETQYF
TRBV10-2 | CASSELQSTEAFF
TRBV7-8 | CASSGSDRPNQPQHF
TRBV29-1 | CSVEGPGQGEPLFF
TRBV6-5 | CASSYSSSSPQETQYF
TRBV7-2 | CASSSVKETQYF
TRBV27 | CASSSRQGAMSEQYF
TRBV7-2 | CASSLVAGGLTYNEQFF
TRBV2 | CASSAVETQYF
TRBV21-1 | CASDTRGVKSGNQPQHF
TRBV5-1 | CASSLVTGVTGETQYF
TRBV19 | CASSSQSTDTQYF
TRBV6-1 | CASTKGWTSDTQYF
TRBV4-3 | CASSRRTASTDTQYF
TRBV7-9 | CASSLGVTRGAYEQYF
TRBV10-3 | CAIRSEGDNSPLHF
TRBV29-1 | CSVPFSQVPAPEANYGYTF
TRBV11-2 | CASSLTGTVYTGELFF
TRBV9 | CASSPGGAAEAFF
TRBV7-9 | CASSLHGLAGRNQETQYF
TRBV28 | CASSSGTSGRKGSGELFF
TRBV7-8 | CASSSRVADEQYF